The clone carrying this T cell receptor (beta chain) was detected a few times. Amplifying from RNA transcripts, the study obtained TCR beta CDR3 regions. First-round RT-PCR employed HTBI primers, with a second-round multiplex PCR after it. TCRdb re-analysed the multiplex PCR reads in MiXCR, keeping a single row per CDR3 protein. The sample records a few hundred thousand distinct CDR3 sequences, 21% being singletons. The sample belongs to a study of Graves' ophthalmopathy and Graves' hyperthyroidism. Other autoimmune diseases, uncontrolled infections, pregnancy and lactation each led to patient exclusion. Sequencing was done on a sample of peripheral blood. The TCR comes from a woman aged 18-29 years with stable Graves' hyperthyroidism.

The chain's CDR3 is CASSMPGVLAGGGEQYF. CDR3 nucleotide sequence: TGTGCCAGCTCCATGCCAGGGGTACTAGCGGGAGGTGGAGAGCAGTACTTC. The V gene is TRBV6-4, the J gene TRBJ2-7, with 12 bases identical to TRBD2. The CDR3 totals 17 residues. Germline CDR1 MRHNA, CDR2 SNTAGT. V dropped 8 bases and J dropped 7; count of bases not matched to a gene: 18.